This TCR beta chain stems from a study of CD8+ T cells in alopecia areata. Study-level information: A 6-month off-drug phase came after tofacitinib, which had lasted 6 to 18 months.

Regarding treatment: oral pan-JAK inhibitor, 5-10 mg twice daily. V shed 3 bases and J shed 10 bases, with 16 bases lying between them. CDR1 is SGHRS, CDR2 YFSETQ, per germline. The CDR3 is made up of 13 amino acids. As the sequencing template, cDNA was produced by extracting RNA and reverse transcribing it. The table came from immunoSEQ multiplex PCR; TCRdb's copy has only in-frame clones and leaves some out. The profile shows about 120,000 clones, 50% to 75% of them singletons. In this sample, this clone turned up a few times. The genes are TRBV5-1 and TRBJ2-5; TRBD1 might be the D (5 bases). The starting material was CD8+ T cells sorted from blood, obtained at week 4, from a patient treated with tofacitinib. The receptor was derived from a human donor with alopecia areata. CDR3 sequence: CASSSRQSPDQYF. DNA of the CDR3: TGCGCCAGCAGCTCAAGACAGAGCCCGGACCAGTACTTC.